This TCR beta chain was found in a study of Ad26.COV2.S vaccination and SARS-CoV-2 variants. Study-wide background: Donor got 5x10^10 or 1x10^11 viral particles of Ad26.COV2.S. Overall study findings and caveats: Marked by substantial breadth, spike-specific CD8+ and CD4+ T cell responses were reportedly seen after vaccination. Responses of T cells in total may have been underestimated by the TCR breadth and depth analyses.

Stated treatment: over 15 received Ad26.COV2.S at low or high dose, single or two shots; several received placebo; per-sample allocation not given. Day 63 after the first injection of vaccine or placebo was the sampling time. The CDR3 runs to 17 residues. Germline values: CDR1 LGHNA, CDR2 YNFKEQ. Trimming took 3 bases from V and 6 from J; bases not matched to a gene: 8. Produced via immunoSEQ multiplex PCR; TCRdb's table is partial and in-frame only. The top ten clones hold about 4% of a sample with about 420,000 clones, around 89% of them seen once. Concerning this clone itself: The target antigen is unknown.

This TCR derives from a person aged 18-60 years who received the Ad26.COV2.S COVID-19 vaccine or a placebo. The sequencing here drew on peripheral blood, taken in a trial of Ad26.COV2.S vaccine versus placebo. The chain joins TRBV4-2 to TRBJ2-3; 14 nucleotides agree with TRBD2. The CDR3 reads CASSHGRLAGGRDTQYF. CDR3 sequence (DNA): TGTGCCAGCAGCCATGGTAGACTAGCGGGGGGGCGGGATACGCAGTATTTT.